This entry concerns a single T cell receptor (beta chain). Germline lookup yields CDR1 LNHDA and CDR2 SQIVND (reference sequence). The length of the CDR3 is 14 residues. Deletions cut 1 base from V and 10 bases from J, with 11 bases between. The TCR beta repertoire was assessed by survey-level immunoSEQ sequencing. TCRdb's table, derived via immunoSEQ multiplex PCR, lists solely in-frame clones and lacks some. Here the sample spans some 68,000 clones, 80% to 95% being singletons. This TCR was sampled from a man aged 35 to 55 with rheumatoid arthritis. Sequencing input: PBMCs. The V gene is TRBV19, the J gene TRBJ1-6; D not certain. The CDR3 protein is CASSIVPGDSPLHF. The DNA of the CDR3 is TGTGCCAGTAGTATAGTACCTGGCGACTCACCCCTCCACTTT.